This TCR beta chain was obtained from a study of blood T cell repertoires in COVID-19. This clone was seen more than once but under ten times. The authors' processing: Nucleated cell number was recorded as an estimate derived from reference gene primer amplification. Libraries were prepared by immunoSEQ multiplex PCR; TCRdb keeps only in-frame clonotypes and omits some of them. The D gene and trimming were derived from the DNA, and the V and J assignments and clone size from that table. The sample has 130,000 to 150,000 clones, 65% to 85% seen once. The clonotype was recovered from a man aged 55 to 70 with active or convalescent COVID-19. What was sequenced was peripheral blood.

CDR3 bases: TGTGCCAGCAGCTTAGGAGGGACTGGAAACACCATATATTTT. It codes for CASSLGGTGNTIYF. The V call is TRBV7-9, the J call TRBJ1-3; D unresolved. The germline V and J ends were trimmed by 1 base and 2 bases, with 6 bases remaining between them. Germline V gene data show CDR1 as SEHNR and CDR2 as FQNEAQ (reference sequence). The CDR3 has 14 residues.